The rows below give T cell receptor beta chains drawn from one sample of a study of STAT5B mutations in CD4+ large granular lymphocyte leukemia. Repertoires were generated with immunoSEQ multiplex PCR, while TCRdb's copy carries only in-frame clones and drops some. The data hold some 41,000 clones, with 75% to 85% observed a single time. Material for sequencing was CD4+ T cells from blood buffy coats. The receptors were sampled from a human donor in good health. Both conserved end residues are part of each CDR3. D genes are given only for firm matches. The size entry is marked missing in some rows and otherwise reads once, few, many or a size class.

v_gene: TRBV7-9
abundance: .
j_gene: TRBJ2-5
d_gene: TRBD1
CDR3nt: TGTGCCAGCGGCGCCCAGGGGGCAGGAGAGACCCAGTACTTC
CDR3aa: CASGAQGAGETQYF

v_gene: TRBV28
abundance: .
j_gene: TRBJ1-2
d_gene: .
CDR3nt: TGTGCCAGCGAAACCGTCGGGGGGGGCTACACCTTC
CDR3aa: CASETVGGGYTF

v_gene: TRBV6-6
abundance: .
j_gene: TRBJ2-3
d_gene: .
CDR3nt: TGTGCCAGCAGCCCCGCCGGCACAGATACGCAGTATTTT
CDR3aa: CASSPAGTDTQYF

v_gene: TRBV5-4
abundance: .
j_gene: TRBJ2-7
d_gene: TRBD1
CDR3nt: TGTGCCAGCAGCACCTCAATTGGCGGGACAGGGGGCTACGAGCAGTACTTC
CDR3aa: CASSTSIGGTGGYEQYF

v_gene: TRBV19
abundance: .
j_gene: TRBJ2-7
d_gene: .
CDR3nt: TGTGCCAGTAGTATAGGATCCTACGAGCAGTACTTC
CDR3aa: CASSIGSYEQYF

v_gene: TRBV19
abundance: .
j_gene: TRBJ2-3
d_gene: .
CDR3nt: TGTGCCAGTAGTCTCACAGATACGCAGTATTTT
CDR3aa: CASSLTDTQYF

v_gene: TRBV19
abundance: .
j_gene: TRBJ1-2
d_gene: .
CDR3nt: TGTGCCAGTAGTGACGTGGAGGGAATTAACTATGGCTACACCTTC
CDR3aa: CASSDVEGINYGYTF

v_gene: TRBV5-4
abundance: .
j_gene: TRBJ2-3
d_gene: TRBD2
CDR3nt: TGTGCCAGCACCCGATTAATAGGAGCTAGCGGGTGGACTAGCACAGATACGCAGTATTTT
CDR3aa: CASTRLIGASGWTSTDTQYF

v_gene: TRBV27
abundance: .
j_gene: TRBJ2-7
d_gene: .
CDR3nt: TGTGCCAGCAGTTTTCTGGGGGAGCAGTACTTC
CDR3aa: CASSFLGEQYF

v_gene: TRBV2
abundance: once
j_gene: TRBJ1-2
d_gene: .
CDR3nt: TGTGCCAGCTGGTCAGCCGAGACGGGGGGCTACACCTTC
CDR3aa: CASWSAETGGYTF

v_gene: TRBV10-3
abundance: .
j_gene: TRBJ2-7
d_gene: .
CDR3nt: TGTGCCATCAGTGGAACAGGGTCGGTAGGCGAGCAGTACTTC
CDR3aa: CAISGTGSVGEQYF

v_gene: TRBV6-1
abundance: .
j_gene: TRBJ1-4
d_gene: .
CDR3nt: TGTGCCAGCAGTGAAGCGCTTCAAGGGACCAAACTGTTTTTT
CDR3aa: CASSEALQGTKLFF

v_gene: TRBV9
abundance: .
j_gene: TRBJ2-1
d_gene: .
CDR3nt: TGTGCCAGCAGCGTACACGACGGGAGAACCTTCAATGAGCAGTTCTTC
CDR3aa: CASSVHDGRTFNEQFF

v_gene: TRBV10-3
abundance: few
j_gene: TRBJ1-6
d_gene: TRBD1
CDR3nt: TGTGCCATCAGTGAGACAGGGGGCAGGAATAATTCACCCCTCCACTTT
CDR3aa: CAISETGGRNNSPLHF

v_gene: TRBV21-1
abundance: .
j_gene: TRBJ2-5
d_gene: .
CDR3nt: TGTGCCAGCCCCGACAGGGGGACAGAGACCCAGTACTTC
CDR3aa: CASPDRGTETQYF

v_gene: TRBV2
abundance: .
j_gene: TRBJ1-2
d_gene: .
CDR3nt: TGTGCCAGCAGCCAACAGGCCCTCTATGGCTACACCTTC
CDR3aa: CASSQQALYGYTF

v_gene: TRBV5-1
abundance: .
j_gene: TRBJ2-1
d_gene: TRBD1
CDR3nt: TGCGCCAGCAGCGGGGGACAGGGATTTTTAGGCAATGAGCAGTTCTTC
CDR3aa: CASSGGQGFLGNEQFF

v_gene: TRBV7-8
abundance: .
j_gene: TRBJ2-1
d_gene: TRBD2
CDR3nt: TGTGCCAGCAGCGCCGCTCTAGCGGGGGGGGACAATGAGCAGTTCTTC
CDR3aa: CASSAALAGGDNEQFF

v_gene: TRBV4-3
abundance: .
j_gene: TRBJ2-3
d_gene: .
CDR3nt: TGCGCAGGGGGAGATACGCAGTATTTT
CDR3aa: CAGGDTQYF

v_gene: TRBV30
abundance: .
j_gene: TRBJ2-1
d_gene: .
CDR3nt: TGTGCTGCCACCAGAAGCTCCTACAATGAGCAGTTCTTC
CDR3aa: CAATRSSYNEQFF